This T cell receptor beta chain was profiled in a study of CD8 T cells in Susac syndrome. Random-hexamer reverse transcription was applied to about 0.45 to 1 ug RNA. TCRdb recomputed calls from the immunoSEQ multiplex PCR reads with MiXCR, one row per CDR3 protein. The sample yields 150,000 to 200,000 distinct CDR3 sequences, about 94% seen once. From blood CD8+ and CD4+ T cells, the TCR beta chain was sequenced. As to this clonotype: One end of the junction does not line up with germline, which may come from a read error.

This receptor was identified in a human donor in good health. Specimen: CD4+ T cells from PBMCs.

The CDR3 coding sequence is TGCGCCAGCAGCCAAGGACAGGCAAACTATGGCCACACCTTC. As protein: CASSQGQANYGHTF. The chain carries TRBV4-1 and TRBJ1-2, with D possibly matching TRBD1 (6 bases). The CDR3 spans 14 residues. CDR1 is MGHRA and CDR2 is YSYEKL in the germline V gene.